Listed below are T cell receptor beta chains from one sample, sequenced in a study of blood T cell repertoires in COVID-19. TCRdb's copy holds only in-frame clones and misses some; the assay was immunoSEQ multiplex PCR. The sample shows about 150,000 clones, approximately 92% of them seen only once. Source material: peripheral blood. The receptor set was obtained from a woman aged 60 to 75 with active COVID-19. Each CDR3 is given with its conserved first and last residue. A D gene is named only where the DNA matches it firmly. Only part of the rows carry a size: once, few, many, or a class if the clone is expanded.

CDR3 protein: CASSPQGLNTEAFF
CDR3 DNA: TGTGCCAGCAGCCCTCAGGGGCTGAACACTGAAGCTTTCTTT
V gene: TRBV2
clone size: NA
D gene: NA
J gene: TRBJ1-1

CDR3 protein: CASRLGLPSVHEQFF
CDR3 DNA: TGCGCCAGCAGACTGGGACTACCGTCTGTTCATGAGCAGTTCTTC
V gene: TRBV4-3
clone size: NA
D gene: TRBD2
J gene: TRBJ2-1

CDR3 protein: CASRKGGQRYNEQFF
CDR3 DNA: TGTGCCAGCAGGAAAGGGGGTCAGCGCTACAATGAGCAGTTCTTC
V gene: TRBV6-5
clone size: NA
D gene: NA
J gene: TRBJ2-1

CDR3 protein: CATRASGDYGYTF
CDR3 DNA: TGTGCCACCCGAGCCTCAGGGGACTATGGCTACACCTTC
V gene: TRBV24-1
clone size: NA
D gene: NA
J gene: TRBJ1-2

CDR3 protein: CASSLAGGGILSTEAFF
CDR3 DNA: TGTGCCAGCAGCTTAGCAGGGGGGGGAATCCTAAGCACTGAAGCTTTCTTT
V gene: TRBV7-2
clone size: once
D gene: NA
J gene: TRBJ1-1

CDR3 protein: CATSGTGGKSSEAFF
CDR3 DNA: TGTGCCACCAGTGGGACAGGGGGCAAAAGCAGCGAAGCTTTCTTT
V gene: TRBV24-1
clone size: once
D gene: TRBD1
J gene: TRBJ1-1

CDR3 protein: CASSPDYQETQYF
CDR3 DNA: TGTGCCAGCAGCCCCGACTATCAAGAGACCCAGTACTTC
V gene: TRBV3-1/TRBV3-2
clone size: NA
D gene: NA
J gene: TRBJ2-5

CDR3 protein: CASSAASGGNEQFF
CDR3 DNA: TGTGCCAGCAGCGCTGCTAGCGGAGGCAATGAGCAGTTCTTC
V gene: TRBV7-2
clone size: NA
D gene: TRBD2
J gene: TRBJ2-1

CDR3 protein: CASSPAGINGYTF
CDR3 DNA: TGCGCCAGCAGCCCTGCAGGGATTAATGGCTACACCTTC
V gene: TRBV4-3
clone size: NA
D gene: NA
J gene: TRBJ1-2

CDR3 protein: CASSTSGQGASNEQYF
CDR3 DNA: TGTGCCAGCAGCACTTCAGGACAGGGGGCTTCCAACGAGCAGTACTTC
V gene: TRBV9
clone size: NA
D gene: TRBD1
J gene: TRBJ2-7

CDR3 protein: CASSYYGTGAGEQYF
CDR3 DNA: TGTGCCAGCAGTTACTACGGGACAGGGGCCGGGGAGCAGTACTTC
V gene: TRBV6-5
clone size: once
D gene: TRBD1
J gene: TRBJ2-7

CDR3 protein: CASSSTLAGGGEQFF
CDR3 DNA: TGTGCCAGCAGCTCAACCCTCGCGGGAGGAGGGGAGCAGTTCTTC
V gene: TRBV7-3
clone size: NA
D gene: TRBD2
J gene: TRBJ2-1

CDR3 protein: CSVGEEYGYTF
CDR3 DNA: TGCAGCGTCGGGGAGGAGTATGGCTACACCTTC
V gene: TRBV29-1
clone size: NA
D gene: NA
J gene: TRBJ1-2

CDR3 protein: CASSPPSGDGYEQYF
CDR3 DNA: TGTGCCAGCTCACCACCATCAGGGGATGGCTACGAGCAGTACTTC
V gene: TRBV18
clone size: NA
D gene: NA
J gene: TRBJ2-7

CDR3 protein: CASSPTGSQTSTDTQYF
CDR3 DNA: TGTGCCAGCAGCCCCACCGGGTCCCAAACTAGCACAGATACGCAGTATTTT
V gene: TRBV5-5
clone size: NA
D gene: NA
J gene: TRBJ2-3

CDR3 protein: CASSLEGQGYADTQYF
CDR3 DNA: TGTGCCAGCAGCTTAGAGGGACAGGGGTACGCAGATACGCAGTATTTT
V gene: TRBV7-8
clone size: NA
D gene: TRBD1
J gene: TRBJ2-3

CDR3 protein: CASKDGGVSTEAFF
CDR3 DNA: TGTGCCAGTAAAGATGGAGGAGTAAGCACTGAAGCTTTCTTT
V gene: TRBV19
clone size: NA
D gene: NA
J gene: TRBJ1-1

CDR3 protein: CASSFTGAGYGYTF
CDR3 DNA: TGTGCCAGCAGCTTTACAGGTGCCGGCTATGGCTACACCTTC
V gene: TRBV11-2
clone size: few
D gene: NA
J gene: TRBJ1-2

CDR3 protein: CASSLMGQSYEQYF
CDR3 DNA: TGTGCCAGCAGCCTAATGGGACAGTCATACGAGCAGTACTTC
V gene: TRBV7-2
clone size: NA
D gene: TRBD1
J gene: TRBJ2-7

CDR3 protein: CASSPPPGGSYNEQFF
CDR3 DNA: TGTGCCAGCTCACCCCCCCCGGGAGGGTCCTACAATGAGCAGTTCTTC
V gene: TRBV18
clone size: NA
D gene: TRBD2
J gene: TRBJ2-1

CDR3 protein: CASSLSQVPPFYTF
CDR3 DNA: TGTGCCAGCAGTTTAAGTCAGGTCCCCCCTTTCTACACCTTC
V gene: TRBV28
clone size: once
D gene: NA
J gene: TRBJ1-2

CDR3 protein: CASSQGGRAVEQFF
CDR3 DNA: TGTGCCAGCAGCCAAGGGGGGAGGGCCGTTGAGCAGTTCTTC
V gene: TRBV14
clone size: NA
D gene: TRBD2
J gene: TRBJ2-1